The 10 T cell receptor beta chains below were found in one sample sequenced in a study of cytomegalovirus exposure and HLA in healthy donors. Amplification used 60 Vbeta primers and 13 Jbeta primers. Some clones are missing from TCRdb's copy, which holds only in-frame ones; the method was immunoSEQ multiplex PCR. The data hold about 140,000 clones, with around 77% observed a single time. Sequenced sample: PBMCs. The origin of the receptors is a man aged 25-45 years in good health and CMV-seronegative.

The V and J genes are TRBV7-8 and TRBJ1-1; D perhaps matches TRBD1 (5 bases). The CDR3 runs to 13 residues. Germline-derived CDR1 and CDR2 are SGHVS and FQNEAQ. The V end was cut by 11 bases, the J end by 5 bases, with 18 bases between. The CDR3 coding sequence is TGTGCCGGACGTCCTCGGGGGGGAACTGAAGCTTTCTTT. Protein sequence: CAGRPRGGTEAFF.

This chain connects TRBV23-1 to TRBJ2-7; D might be TRBD2 (5 bases). TRBV23-1 is an open reading frame whose function is uncertain. This CDR3 is 20 amino acids long. The chain's CDR3 is CASSQLSVEAREVLRARSWV. DNA for the CDR3: TGCGCCAGCAGTCAACTTTCCGTTGAGGCCCGGGAAGTGCTACGAGCGCGAAGCTGGGTG.

The chain combines TRBV29-1 with TRBJ2-7; TRBD1 matches 7 bases. With 7 bases clipped from V and 0 bases from J, the junction kept 9 bases outside the gene matches. CDR1 is SQVTM and CDR2 is ANQGSEA in the germline V gene. The CDR3 covers 14 residues. For the CDR3, the DNA is TGCAGCGCCTCTCCGGACAGGAGCTCCTACGAGCAGTACTTC. As protein: CSASPDRSSYEQYF.

The chain has TRBV19 and TRBJ1-1; perhaps TRBD1 as D (6 bases). The germline CDR1 and CDR2 sequences are LNHDA and SQIVND (reference sequence). Trimming cost V 5 bases and J 11 bases, with 21 bases left between them. There are 14 residues in the CDR3. CDR3 protein: CASSPSGGHLGAFF. CDR3 coding DNA: TGTGCCAGTAGTCCTAGCGGGGGGCACTTAGGCGCTTTCTTT.

The chain uses TRBV30 and TRBJ2-3, with 9 bases lining up with TRBD2. This CDR3 contains 14 residues. Germline CDR1 and CDR2: GTSNPN and SVGIG (reference sequence). The trim removed 3 bases at V and 4 bases at J, leaving 5 bases unmatched. CDR3 coding DNA: TGTGCCTGGAGATCGACTAGCGGACCAGATACGCAGTATTTT. It translates to CAWRSTSGPDTQYF.

A remark on this clone: One junction end does not reproduce the germline sequence, and a read error may be involved. V is TRBV7-9 and J is TRBJ1-3; D might be TRBD1 (5 bases). This CDR3 region has 13 residues. The germline V gene has CDR1 SEHNR and CDR2 FQNEAQ (reference sequence). The chain's CDR3 is CAARSRAGNTIYF. CDR3 in DNA: TGCGCAGCGAGGTCCAGGGCTGGAAACACCATATATTTT. Drawing the rest from reference TRBV7-9 and TRBJ1-3, the complete variable domain is DTGVSQNPRHKITKRGQNVTFRCDPISEHNRLYWYRQTLGQGPEFLTYFQNEAQLEKSRLLSDRFSAERPKGSFSTLEIQRTEQGDSAMYLCAARSRAGNTIYFGEGSWLTVV.

The chain is built from TRBV2 and TRBJ2-5; D call uncertain. This CDR3 is built from 11 residues. V dropped 7 bases and J dropped 1 base, with 4 bases sitting between them. CDR1 SNHLY and CDR2 FYNNEI come from the germline V gene. The CDR3 DNA sequence: TGTGCCAGCACCGTCCAAGAGACCCAGTACTTC. This codes for CASTVQETQYF.

The rearrangement links TRBV6-1 to TRBJ2-7, with D possibly TRBD2 on 6 matching bases. The CDR3 is 15 residues long. The V end lost 4 bases, the J end lost 0 bases, and 13 bases lay between the germline ends. CDR1 is MNHNS and CDR2 is SASEGT in the germline V gene. Written as DNA, the CDR3 is TGTGCCAGCAGTGGCCCGGGACTCCACTCCTACGAGCAGTACTTC. This encodes CASSGPGLHSYEQYF.

The chain employs TRBV6-1 and TRBJ1-1; 10 bases agree with TRBD1. This CDR3 has 17 amino acids. Germline loops: CDR1 MNHNS, CDR2 SASEGT. After removal of 3 bases from V and 1 base from J, the junction contained 8 bases not matched to a gene. As DNA, the CDR3 is TGTGCCAGCAGTGAGATGACAGGGGGCGCCGGGAACACTGAAGCTTTCTTT. Translating it yields CASSEMTGGAGNTEAFF.

J is TRBJ2-7 and V is TRBV5-1; TRBD2 is a possible D gene (5 bases). The V and J ends lost 2 bases and 2 bases respectively, with 14 bases between them. CDR1 is SGHRS, CDR2 YFSETQ, per germline. The CDR3 spans 15 residues. The CDR3 protein is CASSLTLARPYEQYF. The CDR3 DNA reads TGCGCCAGCAGCTTAACTCTAGCTCGACCCTACGAGCAGTACTTC. The complete variable domain, with remaining parts taken from reference TRBV5-1 and TRBJ2-7, reads KAGVTQTPRYLIKTRGQQVTLSCSPISGHRSVSWYQQTPGQGLQFLFEYFSETQRNKGNFPGRFSGRQFSNSRSEMNVSTLELGDSALYLCASSLTLARPYEQYFGPGTRLTVT.